The clone carrying this T cell receptor beta chain appeared a few times. Its specificity is unknown. The data were taken from a study of T cells after yellow fever vaccination. At the level of the study: For low cell numbers, libraries were made with SMART-Seq v4 Ultra Low Input. Study outcomes and limitations: High-abundance clonotypes from the bulk population could contaminate FACS-sorted repertoires.

As TCR cDNA was made by 5'RACE template switching, a universal primer site and UMIs were added. One entry per CDR3 protein results from TCRdb running MiXCR on the 5' RACE reads. In the table there are 450,000 to 600,000 distinct CDR3 sequences, roughly 12% of which are singletons. This CDR3 contains 16 residues. Trimming cost V 6 bases and J 5 bases; bases outside gene matches: 10. Germline values: CDR1 SEHNR, CDR2 FQNEAQ (reference sequence). The origin of this receptor is a man under 40 who received the YFV17D yellow fever vaccine. This material consisted of PBMCs, taken on the day of the yellow fever booster vaccination. The chain links TRBV7-9 to TRBJ2-5, with TRBD2 matching 12 bases. The CDR3 spells CASRKPSGRAEETQYF. In DNA form, the CDR3 reads TGTGCCAGCAGGAAGCCTAGCGGGAGGGCCGAGGAGACCCAGTACTTC.